This T cell receptor (beta chain) is drawn from a study of T cell changes during pregnancy in multiple sclerosis (dated by TCRdb to between 2019 and 2020). Concerning the study at large: Changes in the T cell repertoire over the course of pregnancy were examined in this study in women with multiple sclerosis.

Comment on this clone: The antigen this receptor binds is unknown. Qualities for individual bases were not recorded, and no much larger clone is one base off.

Preparation of the library involved the immunoSEQ multiplex PCR assay. TCRdb took this table from immuneACCESS and kept in-frame rearrangements with V and J called. Such tables lack part of the clones; where checked against another copy, unresolved V genes explain under half of the gap, and the rest is unexplained. This sample comprises tens of thousands of clones, roughly 91% of them detected only once. The leading ten clones occupy about 0.6% of the sample. The source is a female donor with multiple sclerosis, enrolled in a pregnancy study. This specimen was CD4+ T cells from peripheral blood mononuclear cells, taken in the third trimester of pregnancy.

The DNA sequence is as follows: TGTGCCAGCAGTTACGGGACAGAGGGCTACACCTTC. Translated, it gives CASSYGTEGYTF. This chain joins TRBV6-6 to TRBJ1-2, with TRBD1 matching 7 junction bases. Sequences MNHNY (CDR1) and SVGAGI (CDR2) are obtained from the germline V gene (reference sequence). Trimmed from V: 2 bases; trimmed from J: 8 bases; junction bases lacking a gene match: 2. From the cysteine through the phenylalanine, the CDR3 covers 12 amino acids. The read is trimmed to its CDR3 DNA, 36 bases read in frame from base 1.